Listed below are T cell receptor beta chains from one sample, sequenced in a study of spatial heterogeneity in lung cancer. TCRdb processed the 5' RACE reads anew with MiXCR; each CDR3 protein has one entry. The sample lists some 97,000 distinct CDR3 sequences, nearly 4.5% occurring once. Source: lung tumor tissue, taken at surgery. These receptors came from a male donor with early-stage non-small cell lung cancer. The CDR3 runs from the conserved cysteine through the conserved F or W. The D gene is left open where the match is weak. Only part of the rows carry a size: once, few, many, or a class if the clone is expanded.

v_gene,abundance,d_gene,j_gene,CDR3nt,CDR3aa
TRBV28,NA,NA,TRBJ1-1,TGTGCCAGCAGCCGTTGGTGGAGTTCGGGCACTGAAGCTTTCTTT,CASSRWWSSGTEAFF
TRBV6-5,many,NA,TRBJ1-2,TGTGCCAGCAGTTACTTGCGGGGATCTAACTATGGCTACACCTTC,CASSYLRGSNYGYTF
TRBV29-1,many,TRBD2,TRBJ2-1,TGCAGCGTTGCGGCGGGCGGGAGCTCCTACAATGAGCAGTTCTTC,CSVAAGGSSYNEQFF
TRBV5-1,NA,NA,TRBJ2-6,TGCGCCAGCAGCAAGAGCTCTGGGGCCAACGTCCTGACTTTC,CASSKSSGANVLTF
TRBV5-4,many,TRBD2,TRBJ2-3,TGTGCCAGCAGCCCAGGACTAGCGGATAACACAGATACGCAGTATTTT,CASSPGLADNTDTQYF
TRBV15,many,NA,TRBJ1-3,TGTGCCACCAGCAGAGCTGGGGCTGGAAACACCATATATTTT,CATSRAGAGNTIYF
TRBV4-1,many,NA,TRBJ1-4,TGCGCCAGCTCTATGGACTCCCAACTGTTTTTT,CASSMDSQLFF
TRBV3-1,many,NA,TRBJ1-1,TGTGCCAGCAGCCAAGAAGGGGGTACTGAAGCTTTCTTT,CASSQEGGTEAFF
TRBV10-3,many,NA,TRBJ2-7,TGTGCCATCAGTGACGGGCCCTCCTACGAGCAGTACTTC,CAISDGPSYEQYF
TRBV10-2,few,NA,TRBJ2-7,TGCGCCAGCAGTGTTAGGGTCCCACCCTACGAGCAGTACTTC,CASSVRVPPYEQYF
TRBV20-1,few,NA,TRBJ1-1,TGCAGTGCTGGACGAATTTTGGCTGGCTCTCTAATGAACACTGAAGCTTTCTTT,CSAGRILAGSLMNTEAFF
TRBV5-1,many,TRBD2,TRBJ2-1,TGCGCCAGCAGCTTGCCCTTAGCGGGAGGGGCCAATGAGCAGTTCTTC,CASSLPLAGGANEQFF
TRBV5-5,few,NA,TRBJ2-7,TGTGCCAGCAGCCTATTAGGAGAGACCTACGAGCAGTACTTC,CASSLLGETYEQYF
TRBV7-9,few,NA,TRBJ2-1,TGTGCCAGCAGCCTAGGCCGGGGCTATGAGCAGTTCTTC,CASSLGRGYEQFF
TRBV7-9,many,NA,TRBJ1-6,TGTGCCAGCAGCCGAGGGGGGGTAGGTTCACCCCTCCACTTT,CASSRGGVGSPLHF
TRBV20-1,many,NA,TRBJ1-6,TGCAGTGCTAGAGATGGGGGCAAGAGTTCACCCCTCCACTTT,CSARDGGKSSPLHF
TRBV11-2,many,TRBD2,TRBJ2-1,TGTGCCAGCAACACCGGGACTAGCGGTTACAATGAGCAGTTCTTC,CASNTGTSGYNEQFF
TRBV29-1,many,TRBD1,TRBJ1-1,TGCAGCGTTGTATTCAGGGACAGGGGCGGAACTGAAGCTTTCTTT,CSVVFRDRGGTEAFF
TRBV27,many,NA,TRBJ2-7,TGTGCCAGCAGTTTGACTCGAGCCTACGAGCAGTACTTC,CASSLTRAYEQYF
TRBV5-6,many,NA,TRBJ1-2,TGTGCCAGCAGCGCACCCCAGGCCTACTATGGCTACACCTTC,CASSAPQAYYGYTF
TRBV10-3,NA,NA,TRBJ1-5,TGTGCCATCAGTGAGCATTCGCCAGGCAATCAGCCCCAGCATTTT,CAISEHSPGNQPQHF
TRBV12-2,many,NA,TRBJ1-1,TGTGCAAGTCGCTTAGCCGAGGGTCAGGGGGCTTCCACCGCCATGAACACTGAAGCTTTCTTT,CASRLAEGQGASTAMNTEAFF
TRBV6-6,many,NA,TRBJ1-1,TGTGCCAGCAGTTACGACCTATGGAGCACTGAAGCTTTCTTT,CASSYDLWSTEAFF
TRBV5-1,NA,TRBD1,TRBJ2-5,TGCGCCAGCAGCTGGACAGGGGAGTTCCAAGAGACCCAGTACTTC,CASSWTGEFQETQYF
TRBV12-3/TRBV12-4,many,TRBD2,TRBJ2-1,TGTGCCAGCAGTTTTAGCGGGAGCAATGAGCAGTTCTTC,CASSFSGSNEQFF
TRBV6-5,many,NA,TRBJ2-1,TGTGCCAGCAGTTACTCCCGGGATGGGGGCCAGTTCTTC,CASSYSRDGGQFF
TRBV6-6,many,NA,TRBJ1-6,TGTGCCAGCACCGATGGTTTTACCAACTATAATTCACCCCTCCACTTT,CASTDGFTNYNSPLHF
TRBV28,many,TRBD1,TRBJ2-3,TGTGCCAGCAAGGGAGAGGGGGCCTATCCTTTGGATACGCAGTATTTT,CASKGEGAYPLDTQYF
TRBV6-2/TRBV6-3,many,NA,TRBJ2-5,TGTGCCAGCAGTTTAGACACAAGGCAGACCCAGTACTTC,CASSLDTRQTQYF
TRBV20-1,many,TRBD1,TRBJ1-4,TGCAGTGCGTATTTAGGCGGACAGGGGCCGTTTGAAAAACTGTTTTTT,CSAYLGGQGPFEKLFF
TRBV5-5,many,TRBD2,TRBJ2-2,TGTGCCAGCAGCTTTACTAGCGGGAGTACCTCCGGGGAGCTGTTTTTT,CASSFTSGSTSGELFF
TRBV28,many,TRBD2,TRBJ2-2,TGTGCCAGCAGTCTTCTAGCGGGAGACACCGGGGAGCTGTTTTTT,CASSLLAGDTGELFF
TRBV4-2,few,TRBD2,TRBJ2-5,TGTGCCAGCAGCCAAGACCCAGCGGGAAACTCTGAGACCCAGTACTTC,CASSQDPAGNSETQYF
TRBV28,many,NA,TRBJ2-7,TGTGCCAGCAGTCTTAACTACGAGCAGTACTTC,CASSLNYEQYF
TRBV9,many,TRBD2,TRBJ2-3,TGTGCCAGCAGTGTGACTAGCGGGACTAGCACAGATACGCAGTATTTT,CASSVTSGTSTDTQYF
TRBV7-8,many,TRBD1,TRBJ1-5,TGTGCCAGCAGCTCCTTCCCCTTGAGTAGGACAGGGGTAGCAATCGGGAGTCAGCCCCAGCATTTT,CASSSFPLSRTGVAIGSQPQHF
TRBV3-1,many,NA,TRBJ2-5,TGTGCCAGCAGCCAAGTCCCGGAGACCCAGTACTTC,CASSQVPETQYF
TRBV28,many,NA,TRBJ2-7,TGTGCCACCCAGCGACCGGGACTCGTTTACGAGCAGTACTTC,CATQRPGLVYEQYF
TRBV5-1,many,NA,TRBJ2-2,TGCGCCAGCAGCTTGGCGCGAGGGACCGGGGAGCTGTTTTTT,CASSLARGTGELFF
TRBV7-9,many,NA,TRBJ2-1,TGTGCCAGCAGCTTAATCGGGACCCGCCGGAATGAGCAGTTCTTC,CASSLIGTRRNEQFF
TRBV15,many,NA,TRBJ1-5,TGTGCCACCAGCAGAGGTGGTAGCAATCAGCCCCAGCATTTT,CATSRGGSNQPQHF
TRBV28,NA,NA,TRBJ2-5,TGTGCCACCCTAGTGTCTCGGGAGACCCAGTACTTC,CATLVSRETQYF